This T cell receptor beta chain emerged from a study of blood T cell repertoires in COVID-19. Overall study context: PBMCs, B-cell-depleted T cells, or T cells provided the cDNA or gDNA that made up the material.

The CDR3 spans 13 residues. V was shortened by 1 base and J by 5 bases, with 6 bases between the two germline ends. Germline-derived CDR1 and CDR2 are LGHNA and YSLEER. As processed by the authors: From reference gene primer amplification, estimates of nucleated cell counts were derived. Clones were sequenced by immunoSEQ multiplex PCR, and TCRdb holds only the in-frame ones, with some missing. V and J calls and clone size are copied from that table; D and trimming were computed from the DNA. The sample lists about 180,000 clones; 87% were seen once. The chain joins TRBV4-3 to TRBJ2-1, with no clear D. What was sequenced was peripheral blood. The receptor was isolated from a woman between 50 and 59 years old with acute or convalescent COVID-19. The CDR3 sequence is CASSQATDNEQFF. Written as DNA, the CDR3 is TGCGCCAGCAGCCAAGCAACAGACAATGAGCAGTTCTTC.